This T cell receptor beta chain was profiled in a study of beta chain features in type 1 diabetes. For the study at large: Cells sorted and examined across all samples totaled more than 90,000,000.

The study reverse transcribed the entire isolated RNA, so it sequenced expressed TCRB transcripts. Approximately 4 million reads on average were seen across naive, central memory and regulatory T cell samples. Here immunoSEQ multiplex PCR was the method, and the copy in TCRdb shows in-frame clones only, minus some. The sample shows some 360,000 clones, about 19% of them seen only once. This clone turned up a few times. Its antigen is currently unknown. General study points: Patients showed naive, central memory and Treg TCRB repertoires that appeared more similar than those of healthy donors. Type 1 diabetes patients had TCRB CDR3s that were shorter (moderately but significantly so) in all four CD4+ subsets.

The sample comprised naive CD4+ T cells from blood. The sequence came from a woman aged 18 to 35 in good health.

The CDR3 sequence is CAWSSGGAGDETQYF. The CDR3 DNA reads TGTGCCTGGAGCTCGGGGGGAGCGGGAGATGAGACCCAGTACTTC. This rearrangement joins TRBV30 to TRBJ2-5; 8 bases map to TRBD2. V dropped 3 bases and J dropped 5; count of bases not matched to a gene: 11. The CDR3 runs to 15 residues. Germline V gene data show CDR1 as GTSNPN and CDR2 as SVGIG (reference sequence).